The sequence of this T cell receptor (beta chain) was determined in a study of blood T cell repertoires in COVID-19. For the study at large: There were acute and convalescent COVID-19 samples, and they came from the United States, Italy and Spain. PBMCs, B-cell-depleted T cells, or T cells were the source of the cDNA or gDNA that made up the material.

The CDR3 has 15 amino acids. V shed 4 bases, J shed 7 bases, and the junction held 8 bases outside the gene matches. CDR1 is MNHEY and CDR2 is SMNVEV in the germline V gene (reference sequence). Profiling relied on immunoSEQ multiplex PCR, and the TCRdb table lists in-frame clones only, not all of them. The sample yields around 200,000 clones, 83% seen once. Sequencing used peripheral blood. The chain couples TRBV27 to TRBJ2-1; 9 bases match TRBD1. The clonotype comes from a woman in her 40s with active or convalescent COVID-19. The CDR3 DNA is TGTGCCAGCAGTTCCCGGGACAGGGATGGTAATGAGCAGTTCTTC. Encoded protein: CASSSRDRDGNEQFF.